Below, 16 T cell receptor beta chains from the same sample are listed, as sequenced in a study of response to subunit inactivated influenza vaccine. In TCRdb, the RT-PCR reads were re-called with MiXCR into one record per CDR3 protein. The data hold under 200,000 distinct CDR3 sequences, with about 11% observed a single time. Specimen: CD8+ T cells sorted from PBMCs, collected 23 to 25 months after vaccination. All receptors derive from a man aged 50 to 75 who received an inactivated influenza vaccine.

This clonotype was counted ten times or more. The chain uses TRBV20-1 and TRBJ2-1; unclear D gene. Germline CDR1 reads DFQATT; CDR2 reads SNEGSKA (reference sequence). V dropped 1 base and J dropped 7 bases, with 11 bases sitting between them. The CDR3 runs 13 residues. CDR3 DNA sequence: TGCAGTGCTAGAGGACGTTTGGGAAATGAGCAGTTCTTC. It is translated as CSARGRLGNEQFF.

This clonotype was seen a handful of times. CDR3 sequence: CASSLVQLNTEAFF. CDR3 coding DNA: TGTGCCAGCAGCCTCGTACAGTTGAACACTGAAGCTTTCTTT. This chain joins TRBV6-1 and TRBJ1-1, with D uncertain. CDR1 and CDR2 from the germline V gene are MNHNS and SASEGT. The CDR3 consists of 14 residues. Trimming shortened V by 6 bases and J by 0 bases, and 11 bases separated the two germline ends.

This clonotype was counted ten times or more. The rearrangement links TRBV24-1 to TRBJ2-5; a possible D gene is TRBD1 (5 bases). This CDR3 comprises 15 residues. Germline assignment: CDR1 KGHDR and CDR2 SFDVKD. Trimming shortened V by 1 base and J by 4 bases, and 12 bases separated the two germline ends. In nucleotides, the CDR3 is TGTGCCACCAGTGATTTAGAAGGGGCAAGAGAGACCCAGTACTTC. It encodes CATSDLEGARETQYF.

The sample holds a few counts of this clonotype. The chain employs TRBV29-1 and TRBJ1-2; 9 bases align to TRBD1. The germline gives CDR1 SQVTM, CDR2 ANQGSEA. V dropped 5 bases and J dropped 2; count of bases not matched to a gene: 6. This CDR3 has 14 residues. CDR3 sequence reads: CSVMGQGPNYGYTF. CDR3 bases: TGCAGCGTTATGGGACAGGGTCCAAACTATGGCTACACCTTC.

The sample holds many counts of this clonotype. For the CDR3, the DNA is TGTGCCAGTAGTATAGCCGGGACAGGGGCCGACGAGCAGTACTTC. The encoded protein is CASSIAGTGADEQYF. The gene calls are TRBV19 and TRBJ2-7; 10 positions match TRBD1. V was clipped by 1 base and J by 5 bases; unmatched bases: 5. The CDR3 spans 15 residues. Germline V CDR1 and CDR2: LNHDA, SQIVND (reference sequence).

This clonotype came up a few times. V and J are TRBV20-1 and TRBJ2-1; 10 positions match TRBD2. CDR3 length: 14 amino acids. Unmatched junction bases numbered 10, after V lost 4 bases and J lost 10 bases. Germline V gives CDR1 DFQATT, CDR2 SNEGSKA (reference sequence). The CDR3 nucleotides read TGCAGTGCTACTAGCGGGAGTTCGACTAGGGAGCAGTTCTTC. Amino acids: CSATSGSSTREQFF.

This clonotype was found many times. The rearrangement uses TRBV12-3 or TRBV12-4 and TRBJ2-3; a possible D gene is TRBD2 (5 bases). V dropped 3 bases and J dropped 1 base, with 11 bases sitting between them. This CDR3 has 15 amino acids. The CDR3 nucleotides are TGTGCCAGCAGTTTGGGTAGCGCCCGCACAGATACGCAGTATTTT. Translation: CASSLGSARTDTQYF.

This clonotype was picked up a small number of times. The CDR3 here is CSARSGDDNSPLHF. CDR3 DNA: TGCAGTGCCCGGTCCGGGGACGATAATTCACCCCTCCACTTT. The rearrangement uses TRBV20-1 and TRBJ1-6, with D tentatively TRBD1 (5 bases). V lost 6 bases and J lost 5, with 14 bases in between. Germline V gene data show CDR1 as DFQATT and CDR2 as SNEGSKA (reference sequence). This CDR3 is built from 14 residues.

The chain employs TRBV3-1 and TRBJ1-5, with a weak D call TRBD1 (5 bases). Trimming took 3 bases from V and 9 from J, leaving 24 bases between them. Germline assignment: CDR1 LGHDT and CDR2 YNNKEL (reference sequence). The CDR3 runs to 17 residues. CDR3 sequence: CASSQGIPGPLASPQHF. The CDR3 bases are TGTGCCAGCAGCCAGGGGATACCGGGACCGCTAGCTTCGCCCCAGCATTTT.

The genes are TRBV10-3 and TRBJ2-5; D is undetermined. The germline gives CDR1 ENHRY, CDR2 SYGVKD. Trimming cost V 5 bases and J 2 bases, with 15 bases left between them. The CDR3 runs 15 residues. CDR3 loop: CAISPGSSWQETQYF. The DNA for the CDR3 is TGTGCCATCAGTCCAGGTAGTTCGTGGCAAGAGACCCAGTACTTC.

This clonotype has a handful of counts. The rearrangement uses TRBV28 and TRBJ2-5, with TRBD2 matching 11 bases. This CDR3 is 16 amino acids long. Germline CDR1 is MDHEN and CDR2 is SYDVKM. J was trimmed by 3 bases and V by 3 bases; bases with no gene match: 6. The CDR3 DNA sequence: TGTGCCAGCAGTTTGACACTAGCGGGAGTCAAAGAGACCCAGTACTTC. Amino acid sequence: CASSLTLAGVKETQYF.

This clonotype appeared many times. The V call is TRBV29-1, the J call TRBJ2-7, with D perhaps matching TRBD2 (5 bases). Germline assignment: CDR1 SQVTM and CDR2 ANQGSEA. Trimming pared 2 bases from V and 0 bases from J, leaving 11 bases between. The CDR3 totals 14 residues. CDR3 sequence reads: CSVELRDHSYEQYF. The DNA for the CDR3 is TGCAGCGTTGAACTCCGGGATCACTCCTACGAGCAGTACTTC.

Many counts were recorded for this clonotype. The V and J genes are TRBV3-1 and TRBJ2-1; D not certain. The V end lost 0 bases, the J end lost 0 bases, and 12 bases lay between the germline ends. Germline V gene lookup returns CDR1 LGHDT and CDR2 YNNKEL (reference sequence). The CDR3 loop spans 17 amino acids. CDR3 in DNA: TGTGCCAGCAGCCAAGATGAGGAGCCAGGCTCCTACAATGAGCAGTTCTTC. Its translation is CASSQDEEPGSYNEQFF.

This clonotype has only a few counts. The chain combines TRBV9 with TRBJ2-5; D possibly corresponds to TRBD1 (5 bases). The germline gives CDR1 SGDLS, CDR2 YYNGEE. The CDR3 length is 18 residues. V was clipped by 4 bases and J by 1 base, with 23 bases between them. The CDR3 loop reads CASSLVAEQTDAQETQYF. The CDR3, as DNA: TGTGCCAGCAGCCTCGTTGCGGAACAGACAGACGCCCAAGAGACCCAGTACTTC.

This clonotype turned up a few times. The chain carries TRBV12-3 or TRBV12-4 and TRBJ1-1; no firm D call. Trimming pared 8 bases from V and 1 base from J, leaving 8 bases between. CDR3 length: 12 amino acids. The CDR3 nucleotides read TGTGCCAGCCTCGGACCGAACACTGAAGCTTTCTTT. Protein sequence: CASLGPNTEAFF.

This clonotype was picked up a small number of times. The V call is TRBV15, the J call TRBJ2-3; the match to TRBD1 covers 9 bases. CDR1 LNHNV and CDR2 YYDKDF come from the germline V gene (reference sequence). The CDR3 contains 15 residues. J was trimmed by 2 bases and V by 5 bases; bases with no gene match: 5. This CDR3 is CATSLGQGATDTQYF. The CDR3 DNA reads TGTGCCACCAGCCTGGGACAGGGAGCCACAGATACGCAGTATTTT.